The next 24 T cell receptor beta chains were all read from a single sample in a study of CD8+CD57+ T cells in acquired aplastic anemia. CDR3 and TCR beta VDJ profiling relied on a genomic DNA template. One entry per CDR3 protein, called by TCRdb with MiXCR from the reads. The table has approximately 180,000 distinct CDR3 sequences, approximately 48% seen once. Patients included in sequencing had previously demonstrated CD8+CD57+ cell expansion by flow cytometry. Source material: sorted CD4+, CD8+, or CD8+CD57+ T cells (not recorded which) from PBMCs. Receptor source: a human donor with aplastic anemia.

There are a few counts of this clonotype. This chain uses TRBV15 with TRBJ2-1; possibly TRBD2 for D (5 bases). Germline CDR1 LNHNV, CDR2 YYDKDF (reference sequence). V gave up 0 bases and J gave up 4 bases, with 13 bases separating them. The CDR3 is 16 residues long. The CDR3 sequence: CATSRDQSRTYNEQFF. The CDR3 region has the DNA TGTGCCACCAGCAGAGATCAAAGTAGGACTTACAATGAGCAGTTCTTC.

CDR3 sequence: CAIPPGQGYDGYTF. The CDR3 bases are TGTGCCATCCCCCCGGGACAGGGGTACGATGGCTACACCTTC. The chain combines TRBV2 with TRBJ1-2, with 10 bases fitting TRBD1. This CDR3 has 14 residues. The germline V gene encodes CDR1 SNHLY and CDR2 FYNNEI. V gave up 10 bases and J gave up 6 bases; unmatched junction bases: 11.

This clonotype was observed many times. V usage is TRBV5-4 and J usage is TRBJ1-6, with 8 bases lining up with TRBD1. J lost 1 base, V lost 0 bases, and 3 bases had no gene match. The CDR3 runs to 17 residues. Germline V lookup: CDR1 SGHNT, CDR2 YYREEE (reference sequence). The CDR3 DNA reads TGTGCCAGCAGCTTGGCCGGACAGGGTTCCTATAATTCACCCCTCCACTTT. Its protein product is CASSLAGQGSYNSPLHF.

The rearrangement uses TRBV11-2 and TRBJ2-3, with D maybe TRBD2 (7 bases). The CDR3 length is 15 residues. The V gene lost 6 bases and the J gene lost 2 bases, with 15 bases spanning the gap. Germline V gene sequence: CDR1 SGHAT, CDR2 FQNNGV. CDR3 amino acids: CASSPSRGATDTQYF. CDR3 nucleotides: TGTGCCAGCAGTCCGAGTCGGGGGGCCACAGATACGCAGTATTTT. Full variable domain (missing parts from reference TRBV11-2 and TRBJ2-3): EAGVAQSPRYKIIEKRQSVAFWCNPISGHATLYWYQQILGQGPKLLIQFQNNGVVDDSQLPKDRFSAERLKGVDSTLKIQPAKLEDSAVYLCASSPSRGATDTQYFGPGTRLTVL.

In its sample, this clonotype was seen many times. The chain uses TRBV20-1 and TRBJ2-7; TRBD1 matches at 7 bases. Germline CDR1 DFQATT, CDR2 SNEGSKA (reference sequence). CDR3 size: 14 residues. V lost 6 bases and J lost 4; bases outside the gene matches: 12. The CDR3 is CSADPGQKLYEQYF. The DNA of the CDR3 is TGCAGTGCAGACCCGGGACAGAAACTTTACGAGCAGTACTTC.

This chain links TRBV10-3 with TRBJ2-1; 8 nucleotides agree with TRBD2. Germline CDR1 reads ENHRY; CDR2 reads SYGVKD. The CDR3 covers 15 residues. Unmatched junction bases numbered 19, after V lost 11 bases and J lost 10 bases. In nucleotides, the CDR3 is TGTGCCGCGAGTAGGCTAGCGGGTAACACCGGGGAGCAGTTCTTC. It codes for CAASRLAGNTGEQFF.

This clonotype came up many times. The rearrangement links TRBV5-1 to TRBJ2-3, with D perhaps TRBD2 (7 bases). The V end was cut by 7 bases, the J end by 2 bases, with 14 bases between. The CDR3 totals 14 residues. CDR1 is SGHRS and CDR2 is YFSETQ in the germline V gene. The CDR3 sequence is CASGRRGPTDTQYF. CDR3 DNA sequence: TGCGCCAGCGGGCGGCGGGGGCCCACAGATACGCAGTATTTT.

This clonotype was seen many times. The chain recombines TRBV29-1 with TRBJ2-5; D is possibly TRBD1 (5 bases). Germline CDR1 is SQVTM and CDR2 is ANQGSEA. The CDR3 is 11 residues long. V lost 7 bases and J lost 14, with 20 bases in between. In DNA, the CDR3 is TGCAGCGCTATTGAGGCCTCAGGGAAATACTTC. The encoded protein is CSAIEASGKYF.

Written as DNA, the CDR3 is TGTGCCAGCAGTCCCCCGGGGCCCACTGAGTACTTAGCCGGGAATGGCTACACCTTC. Translation gives CASSPPGPTEYLAGNGYTF. The genes are TRBV25-1 and TRBJ1-2; perhaps TRBD1 as D (5 bases). The CDR3 runs 19 residues. Germline V lookup: CDR1 MGHDK, CDR2 SYGVNS. Trimming left V 5 bases short and J 6 bases short, with 31 bases between.

This clonotype showed up just a few times. The J gene is TRBJ1-5, the V gene TRBV24-1; 8 positions match TRBD1. Germline trimming cut 6 bases from V and 6 bases from J; bases unmatched to any gene: 3. This CDR3 is built from 13 residues. The germline V gene encodes CDR1 KGHDR and CDR2 SFDVKD. CDR3 nucleotide sequence: TGTGCCACCAGTCGAACAGGGGGTCAGCCCCAGCATTTT. Translated: CATSRTGGQPQHF.

V and J are TRBV10-2 and TRBJ2-6; D is possibly TRBD1 (6 bases). Trimming removed 6 bases from V and 4 bases from J, with 7 bases in between. This CDR3 region has 13 residues. The germline V gene encodes CDR1 WSHSY and CDR2 SAAADI. CDR3 in amino acids: CASRGTGANVLTF. DNA for the CDR3: TGCGCCAGCAGGGGGACAGGGGCCAACGTCCTGACTTTC.

V usage is TRBV2 and J usage is TRBJ1-1; D uncertain. Germline V gives CDR1 SNHLY, CDR2 FYNNEI. Trimming shortened V by 3 bases and J by 11 bases, and 10 bases separated the two germline ends. This CDR3 spans 11 amino acids. In nucleotides, the CDR3 is TGTGCCAGCAGTGACTTCTTCGGGGCTTTCTTT. This gives the protein CASSDFFGAFF.

This clonotype was recorded many times. The chain carries TRBV3-1 and TRBJ2-3; D gene uncertain. Germline V gives CDR1 LGHDT, CDR2 YNNKEL (reference sequence). Trimming shortened V by 1 base and J by 0 bases, and 14 bases separated the two germline ends. This CDR3 is 17 amino acids long. The CDR3 here is CASSQVGNGPSTDTQYF. Here the CDR3 DNA reads TGTGCCAGCAGCCAAGTGGGGAACGGCCCTAGCACAGATACGCAGTATTTT.

The chain recombines TRBV29-1 with TRBJ2-1, with 13 nucleotides matching TRBD2. V lost 7 bases and J lost 8; bases outside the gene matches: 5. CDR3 length: 13 residues. Germline-derived CDR1 and CDR2 are SQVTM and ANQGSEA. This CDR3 reads CSGRTSGGDEQFF. The CDR3 nucleotides are TGCAGCGGGAGGACTAGCGGGGGCGATGAGCAGTTCTTC.

This clonotype has ten or more counts. The chain links TRBV5-1 to TRBJ2-7, with a tentative D call TRBD1 (6 bases). The CDR3 length is 14 residues. Germline assignment: CDR1 SGHRS and CDR2 YFSETQ. Trimming took off 4 bases at V and 2 bases at J, with 13 bases between the two ends. CDR3 amino acids: CASSPRAGAYEQYF. The DNA of the CDR3 is TGCGCCAGCAGCCCCAGGGCAGGGGCCTACGAGCAGTACTTC.

As regards this clonotype: Being one base from a much bigger clone, this may be a read error. Lacking the conserved final phenylalanine or tryptophan, this CDR3 likely reflects a read error. The CDR3 region is CASSVGGRSKNTGELFL. In DNA form, the CDR3 reads TGTGCCAGCAGCGTAGGAGGCAGATCTAAGAACACCGGGGAGCTGTTTCTT. This chain uses TRBV9 with TRBJ2-2; D gene unclear. V was pared by 0 bases and J by 1 base, with 13 bases between. This CDR3 region has 17 residues. Germline-derived CDR1 and CDR2 are SGDLS and YYNGEE.

V is TRBV2 and J is TRBJ2-5; D uncertain. The CDR3 totals 14 residues. From germline, CDR1 is SNHLY and CDR2 FYNNEI. V lost 4 bases, J lost 1 base, and 10 bases lay in between. CDR3 sequence: CASSGFRSQETQYF. The CDR3 DNA sequence: TGTGCCAGCAGTGGTTTCAGGAGCCAAGAGACCCAGTACTTC.

This clonotype was observed once. At one end, the junction sequence differs from germline, possibly due to a read error. The rearrangement joins TRBV10-3 to TRBJ2-1, with TRBD2 matching 7 bases. Germline lookup yields CDR1 ENHRY and CDR2 SYGVKD. The CDR3 consists of 17 residues. CDR3 protein: CGISEISSGRSYNEQFF. The DNA for the CDR3 is TGTGGCATCAGTGAGATTTCTAGCGGACGCTCCTACAATGAGCAGTTCTTC.

This clonotype has ten or more counts. The chain couples TRBV4-3 to TRBJ2-3; 8 bases line up with TRBD1. The CDR3 is 15 amino acids. The J segment lost 5 bases and the V segment lost 1 base, leaving 5 bases of the junction unmatched. Germline lookup yields CDR1 LGHNA and CDR2 YSLEER. CDR3 region: CASSQVGTGGDTQYF. CDR3 nucleotides: TGCGCCAGCAGCCAAGTCGGAACAGGGGGAGATACGCAGTATTTT.

This clonotype occurred a few times. A much larger clone differs from this one at a single base, so this may be a read error. The chain couples TRBV5-1 to TRBJ1-1; D is uncertain. CDR1 and CDR2 from the germline V gene are SGHRS and YFSETQ. The CDR3 is 12 residues long. CDR3 nucleotides: TGCGCCGGCAGCGGCGGCGGCACTGAAGCTTTCTTT. Translating gives CAGSGGGTEAFF.

This clonotype was detected many times. The genes are TRBV5-5 and TRBJ1-5; no firm D call. Trimming took 4 bases from V and 5 from J, leaving 10 bases between them. The CDR3 has 13 amino acids. Germline V gene sequence: CDR1 SGHKS, CDR2 YYEKEE (reference sequence). CDR3 DNA sequence: TGTGCCAGCAGCCGGGAAAACGATCAGCCCCAGCATTTT. This encodes CASSRENDQPQHF.

The chain is built from TRBV20-1 and TRBJ1-1, with a tentative D call TRBD1 (6 bases). The V gene lost 0 bases and the J gene lost 11 bases, with 16 bases spanning the gap. This CDR3 is 13 amino acids long. Germline-derived CDR1 and CDR2 are DFQATT and SNEGSKA (reference sequence). The CDR3 is CSARDLQGRGAFF. CDR3 in DNA: TGCAGTGCTAGAGATCTCCAGGGGCGCGGGGCTTTCTTT.

This clonotype has only one observation. This sequence joins TRBV29-1 and TRBJ2-5; D possibly matches TRBD1 or TRBD2 (5 bases each). Trimming pared 3 bases from V and 5 bases from J, leaving 13 bases between. This CDR3 spans 13 amino acids. Per germline, CDR1 SQVTM and CDR2 ANQGSEA. The CDR3 reads CSVDGVEGETQYF. CDR3 nucleotide sequence: TGCAGCGTTGACGGCGTAGAGGGGGAGACCCAGTACTTC.

The chain is built from TRBV5-1 and TRBJ2-3; D may match TRBD1 or TRBD2 (5 bases each). CDR1 and CDR2 (germline): SGHRS, YFSETQ. There are 13 residues in the CDR3. V was cut by 4 bases and J by 7 bases, with 13 bases left in between. The CDR3 nucleotides read TGCGCCAGCAGCGTCGGGACCGCTTATACGCAGTATTTT. Its protein is CASSVGTAYTQYF.